Presented here are 23 T cell receptor beta chains from one specimen sequenced in a study of Ad26.COV2.S vaccination and SARS-CoV-2 variants. The data were produced by immunoSEQ multiplex PCR, yet TCRdb's version contains in-frame clones alone and is incomplete. The sample lists about 680,000 clones; roughly nine tenths were seen once. Regarding treatment: 19 received Ad26.COV2.S at low or high dose, single or two shots; about 5 received placebo; per-sample allocation not given. After the first vaccine or placebo injection, samples were drawn on day 63. The sequencing here drew on peripheral blood, taken in a trial of Ad26.COV2.S vaccine versus placebo. The receptors here all came from a person aged 18 to 65 who received the Ad26.COV2.S COVID-19 vaccine or a placebo.

The rearrangement links TRBV19 to TRBJ2-2; D remains ambiguous. From germline, CDR1 is LNHDA and CDR2 SQIVND (reference sequence). The CDR3 is made up of 11 amino acids. The germline V and J ends were trimmed by 7 bases and 7 bases, with 7 bases remaining between them. DNA for the CDR3: TGTGCCAGTAAAAACGGCGGGGAGCTGTTTTTT. The encoded protein is CASKNGGELFF.

In DNA, the CDR3 is TGTGCCAGCAGAACGACAGGGACCTATGGCTACACCTTC. It codes for CASRTTGTYGYTF. The chain links TRBV12-3 or TRBV12-4 to TRBJ1-2; 7 bases line up with TRBD1. V lost 6 bases, J lost 4 bases, and 5 bases stayed unmatched. The CDR3 extends over 13 amino acids.

The chain employs TRBV4-1 and TRBJ1-2; D might be TRBD1 (6 bases). Trimming shortened V by 0 bases and J by 7 bases, and 15 bases separated the two germline ends. The CDR3 covers 15 residues. CDR1 is MGHRA, CDR2 YSYEKL, per germline. The CDR3 DNA is TGCGCCAGCAGCCAAGACGGGAGTAGGGGGGGTGGCTACACCTTC. Encoded protein: CASSQDGSRGGGYTF.

The CDR3, as DNA: TGTGCCAGCCACTCATCGGGACAGGTTAAAGCTTTCTTT. Translation gives CASHSSGQVKAFF. This sequence joins TRBV6-6 and TRBJ1-1; 8 bases are shared with TRBD1. This CDR3 spans 13 amino acids. V lost 8 bases, J lost 9 bases, and 11 bases stayed unmatched. CDR1 is MNHNY and CDR2 is SVGAGI in the germline V gene (reference sequence).

This clone was detected only a few times. This chain links TRBV30 with TRBJ1-5; D is ambiguous. Trimming removed 2 bases at V and 4 bases at J, with 18 bases between. Germline V gives CDR1 GTSNPN, CDR2 SVGIG (reference sequence). The CDR3 extends over 16 amino acids. The CDR3 spells CAWSPFSVRANQPQHF. The CDR3 coding sequence is TGTGCCTGGAGTCCCTTCTCGGTGAGGGCTAATCAGCCCCAGCATTTT.

The chain has TRBV2 and TRBJ2-3; D is undetermined. CDR1 SNHLY and CDR2 FYNNEI come from the germline V gene. V was trimmed by 4 bases and J by 1 base, leaving 12 bases between them. The CDR3 runs to 15 residues. The CDR3 protein is CASSGGGVGTDTQYF. For the CDR3, the DNA is TGTGCCAGCAGTGGAGGTGGGGTTGGCACAGATACGCAGTATTTT.

The rearrangement joins TRBV5-1 to TRBJ2-7, with unresolved D. V lost 2 bases, J lost 1 base, and 10 bases lay in between. The germline V gene has CDR1 SGHRS and CDR2 YFSETQ. The CDR3 is made up of 14 amino acids. Written as DNA, the CDR3 is TGCGCCAGCAGCTTCACAGTGGAATCCTACGAGCAGTACTTC. Translated: CASSFTVESYEQYF. The full variable domain, in which reference TRBV5-1 and TRBJ2-7 provide the parts outside the CDR3, is KAGVTQTPRYLIKTRGQQVTLSCSPISGHRSVSWYQQTPGQGLQFLFEYFSETQRNKGNFPGRFSGRQFSNSRSEMNVSTLELGDSALYLCASSFTVESYEQYFGPGTRLTVT.

The chain links TRBV5-5 to TRBJ1-1, with TRBD1 matching 7 bases. The germline V gene has CDR1 SGHKS and CDR2 YYEKEE (reference sequence). The CDR3 totals 13 residues. The V and J ends lost 4 bases and 0 bases, in that order; junction bases with no gene match: 0. The CDR3 is CASSGTVNTEAFF. CDR3 nucleotide sequence: TGTGCCAGCAGCGGGACAGTGAACACTGAAGCTTTCTTT.

The chain joins TRBV9 to TRBJ1-1; D is undetermined. The CDR3 spans 15 residues. With 2 bases removed from V and 1 base from J, the gap between germline ends came to 12 bases. Germline lookup yields CDR1 SGDLS and CDR2 YYNGEE. The CDR3 DNA sequence: TGTGCCAGCAGCGTTGAGGGCCGAGAGAACACTGAAGCTTTCTTT. Translated: CASSVEGRENTEAFF.

This clone has only one observation. The chain carries TRBV7-2 and TRBJ2-2, with 7 positions matching TRBD2. Germline V gene data show CDR1 as SGHTA and CDR2 as FQGNSA. V gave up 0 bases and J gave up 3 bases; unmatched junction bases: 4. This CDR3 spans 16 amino acids. The CDR3 protein is CASSLALREYTGELFF. In DNA, the CDR3 is TGTGCCAGCAGCTTAGCTTTGCGGGAGTACACCGGGGAGCTGTTTTTT. The whole variable domain, remainder taken from reference TRBV7-2 and TRBJ2-2, is GAGVSQSPSNKVTEKGKDVELRCDPISGHTALYWYRQSLGQGLEFLIYFQGNSAPDKSGLPSDRFSAERTGGSVSTLTIQRTQQEDSAVYLCASSLALREYTGELFFGEGSRLTVL.

The V call is TRBV12-3 or TRBV12-4, the J call TRBJ2-7; no clear D. V lost 2 bases and J 10 bases, leaving 12 bases between the germline ends. CDR3 size: 12 residues. The CDR3 reads CASSLSLVSQYF. The DNA of the CDR3 is TGTGCCAGCAGTTTAAGCTTGGTCAGCCAGTACTTC.

The gene calls are TRBV5-5 and TRBJ1-6, with D possibly TRBD1 on 5 matching bases. V was clipped by 4 bases and J by 7 bases, with 15 bases between them. The CDR3 totals 15 residues. Germline V gives CDR1 SGHKS, CDR2 YYEKEE (reference sequence). The CDR3 loop is CASSPGPPGNSPLHF. The CDR3 DNA reads TGTGCCAGCAGCCCGGGACCCCCCGGGAATTCACCCCTCCACTTT.

The CDR3, as DNA: TGTGCCAGCAGCTTCTCGGGGGGGCAAGAGACCCAGTACTTC. It encodes CASSFSGGQETQYF. The J gene is TRBJ2-5, the V gene TRBV11-1, with 8 bases that match TRBD2. The CDR3 covers 14 residues. Per the germline V gene, CDR1 is SGHAT and CDR2 is FQDESV (reference sequence). Trimming at V came to 3 bases and at J to 2 bases, leaving 2 bases not matched to a gene.

This clone was detected once. The chain uses TRBV5-4 and TRBJ1-1; possibly TRBD1 for D (5 bases). The germline CDR1 and CDR2 sequences are SGHNT and YYREEE (reference sequence). CDR3 length equals 17 residues. V was clipped by 4 bases and J by 11 bases, with 30 bases between them. The CDR3 protein is CASSPLSIQGLGMEAFF. Written as DNA, the CDR3 is TGTGCCAGCAGCCCCCTAAGCATCCAGGGTTTGGGTATGGAGGCTTTCTTT.

This clone was picked up one time. This CDR3 is also generated by other DNA sequences in the sample. V is TRBV7-3 and J is TRBJ1-2, with D possibly being TRBD1 (5 bases). V was clipped by 4 bases and J by 2 bases, with 8 bases between them. Germline assignment: CDR1 SGHTA and CDR2 FQGTGA. The CDR3 contains 13 residues. The CDR3 protein is CASSSQGNYGYTF. The CDR3 DNA follows: TGTGCCAGCAGCTCCCAGGGAAACTATGGCTACACCTTC.

The V call is TRBV30, the J call TRBJ1-2; 9 bases fit TRBD1. CDR1 is GTSNPN, CDR2 SVGIG, per germline (reference sequence). V shed 7 bases and J 5 bases; nucleotides not matched to a gene: 14. The CDR3 extends over 15 amino acids. CDR3 nucleotide sequence: TGTGCCTACCGGGACAGGGAGGCGAGGACATATGGCTACACCTTC. Its protein is CAYRDREARTYGYTF.

The chain recombines TRBV9 with TRBJ2-3; D unresolved. V was pared by 0 bases and J by 0 bases, with 11 bases between. Germline assignment: CDR1 SGDLS and CDR2 YYNGEE. The CDR3 has 16 amino acids. In DNA form, the CDR3 reads TGTGCCAGCAGCGTAGAAGGCGGCAGTAGCACAGATACGCAGTATTTT. Its protein is CASSVEGGSSTDTQYF.

The J gene is TRBJ2-1, the V gene TRBV10-2, with D maybe TRBD2 (6 bases). The CDR3 has 16 amino acids. Trimming cost V 3 bases and J 4 bases, with 16 bases left between them. Germline V gene data show CDR1 as WSHSY and CDR2 as SAAADI. CDR3 region: CASSDPWTTRYNEQFF. CDR3 nucleotides: TGCGCCAGCAGTGATCCATGGACTACCCGATACAATGAGCAGTTCTTC.

The CDR3 region is CASSFNGHLSETQYF. The CDR3 DNA reads as TGTGCCAGCAGTTTTAATGGACACCTCTCGGAGACCCAGTACTTC. The chain combines TRBV27 with TRBJ2-5; D perhaps matches TRBD1 (5 bases). Germline V gives CDR1 MNHEY, CDR2 SMNVEV (reference sequence). V was pared by 3 bases and J by 5 bases, with 16 bases between. The CDR3 runs 15 residues.

J is TRBJ1-1 and V is TRBV6-5; D is possibly TRBD1 (6 bases). The CDR3 contains 15 residues. V lost 4 bases, J lost 0 bases, and 12 bases lay in between. Germline V CDR1 and CDR2: MNHEY, SVGAGI. DNA of the CDR3: TGTGCCAGCAGTTTCTCGGACAGCATGAACACTGAAGCTTTCTTT. Its translation: CASSFSDSMNTEAFF.

In this sample, this clone turned up once. The genes are TRBV11-3 and TRBJ2-5; tentatively, D is TRBD1 or TRBD2 (5 bases each). The CDR3 consists of 16 residues. Germline V lookup: CDR1 SGHNT, CDR2 YENEEA. V lost 0 bases and J lost 4, with 15 bases in between. The CDR3 protein is CASSLDGGPGAETQYF. As DNA, the CDR3 is TGTGCCAGCAGCTTAGACGGAGGCCCCGGGGCAGAGACCCAGTACTTC.

As to this clone: Other DNA sequences in the same sample also yield this CDR3. This chain uses TRBV24-1 with TRBJ1-2; tentatively, D is TRBD1 (6 bases). This CDR3 spans 12 amino acids. Per germline, CDR1 KGHDR and CDR2 SFDVKD. The V end was cut by 4 bases, the J end by 4 bases, with 6 bases between. The CDR3 region has the DNA TGTGCCACCAGTGACAGGGGCTATGGCTACACCTTC. As protein: CATSDRGYGYTF.

This chain connects TRBV5-4 to TRBJ2-1, with 8 bases lining up with TRBD2. CDR3 length: 16 amino acids. With 4 bases clipped from V and 2 bases from J, the junction kept 8 bases outside the gene matches. Looked up from germline, CDR1 is SGHNT and CDR2 is YYREEE (reference sequence). The chain's CDR3 is CASSGGLAGAYNEQFF. In nucleotides, the CDR3 is TGTGCCAGCAGCGGCGGACTAGCCGGAGCCTACAATGAGCAGTTCTTC.